This T cell receptor (beta chain) was found in a study of shared clonotypes between healthy human individuals. Study-level information: The study drew on a couple of women and a few men aged 18 to 49 as donors. Each donor had three CD4 naive, three CD4 memory, two CD8 naive and one CD8 memory plate. Study-level findings and limits: Generation probability values for non-shared clonotypes were lower than those for clonotypes shared by all four donors.

To note about this clone: No antigen is known for it.

Trimming shortened V by 6 bases and J by 7 bases, and 15 bases separated the two germline ends. Germline V gene data show CDR1 as KGHSH and CDR2 as LQKENI. This CDR3 is 14 amino acids long. CD8 cells regarded as naive lacked CD45RO, were positively chosen for CCR7, and omitted terminally differentiated effector memory CD45RA+ cells. Each of the donors was a healthy adult who was HIV-negative and had not had a recent acute infection or vaccination. TCRdb keeps only in-frame clones here, not all; method: immunoSEQ multiplex PCR. The sample lists some 580,000 clones, roughly 98% occurring once. The rearrangement joins TRBV18 to TRBJ1-4; D not resolved. Sequencing was carried out using naive CD8+ T cells sorted from blood. This clonotype originated in a young man in good health. CDR3 sequence: CASSPGLSAEKLFF. The DNA of the CDR3 is TGTGCCAGCTCGCCAGGCCTTTCAGCTGAAAAACTGTTTTTT.